The 31 T cell receptor beta chains given below trace back to one sample, sequenced in a study of CD8 T cells in Susac syndrome. Roughly 0.45 to 1 ug RNA was reverse transcribed with random hexamers. MiXCR was run by TCRdb on the immunoSEQ multiplex PCR reads, yielding one entry per CDR3 protein. Among 150,000 or so distinct CDR3 sequences listed, approximately 94% were seen once. Sequencing was carried out using CD4+ T cells from PBMCs. These receptors all stem from a human donor with multiple sclerosis.

The CDR3 coding sequence is TGTGCCAGCAGCCACCCGACAGGGACCGAGCAGTACTTC. Protein: CASSHPTGTEQYF. The rearrangement links TRBV3-1 to TRBJ2-7; the match to TRBD1 covers 7 bases. Per germline, CDR1 LGHDT and CDR2 YNNKEL (reference sequence). The CDR3 length is 13 residues. The V gene end was trimmed by 3 bases and the J gene end by 6 bases; junction bases not matched to a gene: 5.

The CDR3 reads CASSEGWSQPQHF. The CDR3 region has the DNA TGTGCCAGCAGTGAAGGATGGAGTCAGCCCCAGCATTTT. The chain recombines TRBV2 with TRBJ1-5; D gene ambiguous. The CDR3 loop spans 13 amino acids. With 1 base removed from V and 6 bases from J, the gap between germline ends came to 7 bases. In germline, CDR1 is SNHLY, CDR2 FYNNEI.

The chain is built from TRBV12-3 or TRBV12-4 and TRBJ2-1; 7 nucleotides line up with TRBD2. V shed 11 bases and J 8 bases; nucleotides not matched to a gene: 12. This CDR3 has 13 amino acids. DNA for the CDR3: TGTGCCGTCCGGGGGGAGGGCCGACATGAGCAGTTCTTC. Protein product: CAVRGEGRHEQFF.

V and J are TRBV7-9 and TRBJ2-7; D may correspond to TRBD1 or TRBD2 (5 bases each). The germline V gene encodes CDR1 SEHNR and CDR2 FQNEAQ (reference sequence). Trimming cost V 5 bases and J 5 bases, with 25 bases left between them. This CDR3 spans 17 amino acids. CDR3 protein: CASSLGPRGVGMNEQYF. CDR3 nucleotide sequence: TGTGCCAGCAGCCTAGGCCCGAGGGGCGTCGGGATGAACGAGCAGTACTTC.

The chain is built from TRBV12-3 or TRBV12-4 and TRBJ2-1; tentatively, D is TRBD1 or TRBD2 (6 bases each). This CDR3 has 15 amino acids. V shed 4 bases and J shed 6 bases, with 16 bases lying between them. CDR3 sequence (DNA): TGTGCCAGCAGTTCGGGGGCAGGCTGGGCCAATGAGCAGTTCTTC. Protein: CASSSGAGWANEQFF.

V usage is TRBV5-6 and J usage is TRBJ2-7; D call uncertain. The CDR3 consists of 16 residues. In germline, CDR1 is SGHDT, CDR2 YYEEEE. Trimming pared 4 bases from V and 0 bases from J, leaving 17 bases between. In DNA form, the CDR3 reads TGTGCCAGCAGCCCCTTCTTTCGAGGTTTCTCCTACGAGCAGTACTTC. It is translated as CASSPFFRGFSYEQYF. The entire variable domain, with the rest obtained from reference TRBV5-6 and TRBJ2-7, is as follows: DAGVTQSPTHLIKTRGQQVTLRCSPKSGHDTVSWYQQALGQGPQFIFQYYEEEERQRGNFPDRFSGHQFPNYSSELNVNALLLGDSALYLCASSPFFRGFSYEQYFGPGTRLTVT.

The chain recombines TRBV20-1 with TRBJ2-3, with D possibly being TRBD2 (6 bases). Germline CDR1 reads DFQATT; CDR2 reads SNEGSKA (reference sequence). V lost 1 base and J lost 5, with 13 bases in between. The length of the CDR3 is 14 residues. CDR3 DNA sequence: TGCAGTGCTAGAGGGTCGGGAGCGGGAGATACGCAGTATTTT. It yields the protein CSARGSGAGDTQYF.

The chain couples TRBV20-1 to TRBJ2-4; a possible D gene is TRBD2 (7 bases). The CDR3 is made up of 15 amino acids. Germline V gene lookup returns CDR1 DFQATT and CDR2 SNEGSKA (reference sequence). The V end was cut by 6 bases, the J end by 2 bases, with 17 bases between. CDR3 region: CSAGGREMTKNIQYF. The CDR3 DNA sequence: TGCAGTGCCGGGGGGCGGGAGATGACCAAAAACATTCAGTACTTC.

The CDR3 sequence is CASRADIFGQFF. The CDR3 coding sequence is TGTGCCAGCAGGGCCGATATTTTTGGGCAGTTCTTC. The chain links TRBV6-6 to TRBJ2-1; no reliable D call. V lost 6 bases to trimming and J lost 12 bases, with 15 bases between them. Germline V gene sequence: CDR1 MNHNY, CDR2 SVGAGI (reference sequence). CDR3 length equals 12 residues.

The chain recombines TRBV7-8 with TRBJ2-3, with unresolved D. V dropped 4 bases and J dropped 5 bases, with 10 bases sitting between them. Germline V CDR1 and CDR2: SGHVS, FQNEAQ. CDR3 size: 13 residues. CDR3 sequence reads: CASSYPGGDTQYF. DNA of the CDR3: TGTGCCAGCAGCTATCCGGGCGGAGATACGCAGTATTTT.

This sequence joins TRBV7-3 and TRBJ1-1, with 9 bases fitting TRBD1. Germline loops: CDR1 SGHTA, CDR2 FQGTGA. J gave up 7 bases and V 9 bases, and 9 bases lay outside the gene matches. The CDR3 has 13 amino acids. CDR3 DNA sequence: TGTGCCAGACCGGGACAGGGATGGGATGAAGCTTTCTTT. This sequence encodes CARPGQGWDEAFF.

V usage is TRBV24-1 and J usage is TRBJ2-5, with 9 bases fitting TRBD2. V was clipped by 7 bases and J by 0 bases; unmatched bases: 2. CDR3 length: 14 residues. Germline values: CDR1 KGHDR, CDR2 SFDVKD. CDR3 amino acids: CATSRLADQETQYF. The CDR3 DNA sequence: TGTGCCACCAGCCGACTAGCGGACCAAGAGACCCAGTACTTC.

This chain joins TRBV2 and TRBJ2-1; tentatively, D is TRBD2 (5 bases). Germline V gene data show CDR1 as SNHLY and CDR2 as FYNNEI. The CDR3 sequence is 16 residues long. Trimming took off 6 bases at V and 0 bases at J, with 15 bases between the two ends. CDR3 residues: CASRETLGSSYNEQFF. The CDR3 DNA reads TGTGCCAGCAGGGAAACCCTGGGGAGCTCCTACAATGAGCAGTTCTTC.

The chain recombines TRBV7-6 with TRBJ2-2, with 7 bases lining up with TRBD2. CDR3 size: 15 residues. V lost 3 bases to trimming and J lost 5 bases; unmatched junction nucleotides: 6. Germline V gives CDR1 SGHVS, CDR2 FNYEAQ. CDR3 nucleotides: TGTGCCAGCAGCTTGGGGACTACCAAAACCGGGGAGCTGTTTTTT. Protein sequence: CASSLGTTKTGELFF.

V usage is TRBV9 and J usage is TRBJ2-5; 7 bases are shared with TRBD2. This CDR3 is 13 amino acids long. V trimming: 2 bases; J trimming: 5 bases; junction bases outside the gene matches: 3. Germline values: CDR1 SGDLS, CDR2 YYNGEE. CDR3 DNA sequence: TGTGCCAGCAGCGTTAGCGGGCTCGAGACCCAGTACTTC. This translates into CASSVSGLETQYF.

The chain is built from TRBV24-1 and TRBJ1-5; perhaps TRBD1 as D (6 bases). Deletions cut 6 bases from V and 6 bases from J, with 11 bases between. The CDR3 extends over 13 amino acids. Germline V gives CDR1 KGHDR, CDR2 SFDVKD. The CDR3 sequence: CATSQGFSQPQHF. CDR3 DNA: TGTGCCACCAGTCAGGGGTTCTCTCAGCCCCAGCATTTT.

The gene calls are TRBV27 and TRBJ1-2, with TRBD1 matching over 8 bases. J lost 8 bases, V lost 9 bases, and 20 bases had no gene match. The CDR3 runs to 16 residues. The germline gives CDR1 MNHEY, CDR2 SMNVEV (reference sequence). In nucleotides, the CDR3 is TGTGCCAGTAGCCCCCGGGACAGGCGAGGTTCAGCAGGCTACACCTTC. As protein: CASSPRDRRGSAGYTF.

The chain joins TRBV20-1 to TRBJ2-6; 8 nucleotides agree with TRBD1. The CDR3 runs to 14 residues. V dropped 6 bases and J dropped 2; count of bases not matched to a gene: 3. Germline V gene sequence: CDR1 DFQATT, CDR2 SNEGSKA (reference sequence). The CDR3 loop reads CSASDRAGANVLTF. CDR3 sequence (DNA): TGCAGTGCCTCGGACAGGGCTGGGGCCAACGTCCTGACTTTC.

CDR3 in DNA: TGTGCCAGCTCCCTACAGGAACCTTATAGCAATCAGCCCCAGCATTTT. This translates into CASSLQEPYSNQPQHF. The chain uses TRBV18 and TRBJ1-5; perhaps TRBD1 as D (5 bases). Germline values: CDR1 KGHSH, CDR2 LQKENI. V was clipped by 6 bases and J by 0 bases, with 15 bases between them. The CDR3 sequence is 16 residues long.

The chain is built from TRBV29-1 and TRBJ1-1; D is undetermined. From germline, CDR1 is SQVTM and CDR2 ANQGSEA. Trimming stripped 3 bases from V and 4 bases from J, with 9 bases between. The CDR3 covers 12 residues. In DNA form, the CDR3 reads TGCAGCGTTGATAGGACGGGCACTGAAGCTTTCTTT. This gives the protein CSVDRTGTEAFF.

The chain is built from TRBV9 and TRBJ2-7, with D tentatively TRBD1 (5 bases). Germline V lookup: CDR1 SGDLS, CDR2 YYNGEE. The CDR3 spans 13 residues. V shed 3 bases and J shed 6 bases, with 13 bases lying between them. The CDR3 here is CASSASTQAEQYF. Here the CDR3 DNA reads TGTGCCAGCAGCGCCTCTACACAGGCCGAGCAGTACTTC.

The gene calls are TRBV28 and TRBJ2-1; D gene ambiguous. The CDR3 runs 11 residues. Germline V gives CDR1 MDHEN, CDR2 SYDVKM. Trimming shortened V by 7 bases and J by 8 bases, and 9 bases separated the two germline ends. The CDR3 bases are TGTGCCAGCATCATTGGGCATGAGCAGTTCTTC. Translated, it gives CASIIGHEQFF.

The DNA for the CDR3 is TGTGCCAGCTCAGCTAGCGGGAGTAGGAACGAGCAGTACTTC. Translated: CASSASGSRNEQYF. This rearrangement joins TRBV18 to TRBJ2-7; the match to TRBD2 covers 10 bases. V lost 5 bases, J lost 5 bases, and 6 bases stayed unmatched. This CDR3 contains 14 residues. Germline-derived CDR1 and CDR2 are KGHSH and LQKENI.

CDR3 sequence: CASSQDRASGSYEQYF. The CDR3 bases are TGCGCCAGCAGCCAAGATAGGGCTAGCGGGAGCTACGAGCAGTACTTC. The chain carries TRBV4-1 and TRBJ2-7; TRBD2 agrees at 10 bases. The length of the CDR3 is 16 residues. The V gene's germline CDR1 is MGHRA and CDR2 YSYEKL. Unmatched junction bases numbered 5, after V lost 0 bases and J lost 3 bases.

The CDR3 here is CASSIGHQPQHF. CDR3 in DNA: TGTGCCAGCAGTATAGGCCACCAGCCCCAGCATTTT. The chain is built from TRBV7-2 and TRBJ1-5; D uncertain. Deletions cut 6 bases from V and 7 bases from J, with 10 bases between. CDR3 length equals 12 residues. CDR1 SGHTA and CDR2 FQGNSA come from the germline V gene.

The V gene is TRBV20-1, the J gene TRBJ1-3; a weak D match, TRBD1 (6 bases). This CDR3 spans 15 amino acids. Germline CDR1 DFQATT, CDR2 SNEGSKA (reference sequence). V was shortened by 0 bases and J by 6 bases, with 15 bases between the two germline ends. Written as DNA, the CDR3 is TGCAGTGCTAGAGATTCGGGGGCGGGGGAAAACACCATATATTTT. Amino acid sequence: CSARDSGAGENTIYF.

The chain joins TRBV15 to TRBJ2-5; TRBD2 might be the D (7 bases). Trimming left V 5 bases short and J 5 bases short, with 12 bases between. This CDR3 is built from 13 residues. Germline CDR1 LNHNV, CDR2 YYDKDF (reference sequence). CDR3 DNA sequence: TGTGCCACCAGCCCCGGGGGGCATGAGACCCAGTACTTC. It codes for CATSPGGHETQYF.

The CDR3 coding sequence is TGCAGCGTTGCGTCCGGATCCGAAAAACTGTTTTTT. It yields the protein CSVASGSEKLFF. The chain is built from TRBV29-1 and TRBJ1-4; the D is unclear. This CDR3 comprises 12 residues. CDR1 SQVTM and CDR2 ANQGSEA come from the germline V gene. Trimming stripped 4 bases from V and 8 bases from J, with 11 bases between. Combining the CDR3 with reference TRBV29-1 and TRBJ1-4 gives the whole variable domain SAVISQKPSRDICQRGTSLTIQCQVDSQVTMMFWYRQQPGQSLTLIATANQGSEATYESGFVIDKFPISRPNLTFSTLTVSNMSPEDSSIYLCSVASGSEKLFFGSGTQLSVL.

The chain employs TRBV29-1 and TRBJ2-3; 12 nucleotides match TRBD2. The CDR3 is 15 residues long. The V and J ends lost 6 bases and 5 bases, in that order; junction bases with no gene match: 9. Germline V lookup: CDR1 SQVTM, CDR2 ANQGSEA. For the CDR3, the DNA is TGCAGCGTCCGGGCTAGCGGGAGGGCCGTAGATACGCAGTATTTT. Its protein is CSVRASGRAVDTQYF.

This clonotype was seen only once. The rearrangement joins TRBV10-3 to TRBJ2-1; D ambiguous. The V end was cut by 0 bases, the J end by 10 bases, with 4 bases between. Germline loops: CDR1 ENHRY, CDR2 SYGVKD. This CDR3 spans 11 amino acids. CDR3 residues: CAISESGEQFF. The CDR3 coding sequence is TGTGCCATCAGTGAGTCGGGGGAGCAGTTCTTC.

V gene TRBV7-2 combines with J gene TRBJ1-2; D not resolved. The germline V and J ends were trimmed by 5 bases and 7 bases, with 17 bases remaining between them. Germline CDR1 reads SGHTA; CDR2 reads FQGNSA. There are 14 residues in the CDR3. The CDR3 DNA sequence: TGTGCCAGCAGCGTGAACCGGGTCAATAGTGGCTACACCTTC. It translates to CASSVNRVNSGYTF.